These 8 T cell receptor beta chains share one sample of origin, sequenced in a study of blood T cells in healthy people across ages. A J-beta primer mix and a sample-barcoded 5' primer were used in a second PCR of about 7 to 12 cycles. TCRdb called the 5' RACE reads again in MiXCR, with one record for every CDR3 protein. This table has around 1,000,000 distinct CDR3 sequences, almost 25% appearing once. These data are also associated with another study on T cells of mothers and their children.

Sequencing used blood. These TCRs come from a girl aged 2 to 10 in good health.

The chain recombines TRBV20-1 with TRBJ1-2, with 11 bases lining up with TRBD1. The germline gives CDR1 DFQATT, CDR2 SNEGSKA (reference sequence). V was pared by 3 bases and J by 7 bases, with 10 bases of the junction left unmatched. This CDR3 is built from 15 residues. The CDR3 coding sequence is TGCAGTGCTAGGCCCCGGGACAGGGGGGTTGCTGGCTACACCTTC. Protein product: CSARPRDRGVAGYTF.

The chain joins TRBV5-1 to TRBJ2-5, with D perhaps matching TRBD2 (6 bases). Germline CDR1 is SGHRS and CDR2 is YFSETQ. The CDR3 runs 14 residues. Between the trimmed V and J ends, which lost 4 bases and 5 bases, there was a span of 15 bases. As DNA, the CDR3 is TGCGCCAGCAGCCCGGGACTTTTGATTGAGACCCAGTACTTC. Amino acids: CASSPGLLIETQYF.

In this sample, this clonotype turned up a few times. The chain has TRBV28 and TRBJ2-1; D ambiguous. Germline values: CDR1 MDHEN, CDR2 SYDVKM. V was clipped by 5 bases and J by 1 base, with 9 bases between them. The CDR3 totals 14 residues. The CDR3 loop is CASSTPGSYNEQFF. DNA of the CDR3: TGTGCCAGCAGTACTCCGGGTTCCTACAATGAGCAGTTCTTC. The full variable domain, completed using reference TRBV28 and TRBJ2-1, is DVKVTQSSRYLVKRTGEKVFLECVQDMDHENMFWYRQDPGLGLRLIYFSYDVKMKEKGDIPEGYSVSREKKERFSLILESASTNQTSMYLCASSTPGSYNEQFFGPGTRLTVL.

V usage is TRBV7-2 and J usage is TRBJ2-7; TRBD1 might be the D (6 bases). There are 15 residues in the CDR3. Trimming left V 5 bases short and J 0 bases short, with 14 bases between. Germline V gene sequence: CDR1 SGHTA, CDR2 FQGNSA. CDR3: CASSIPQGSSYEQYF. DNA of the CDR3: TGTGCCAGCAGCATCCCACAGGGAAGCTCCTACGAGCAGTACTTC.

The V and J genes are TRBV7-9 and TRBJ2-5; D gene uncertain. This CDR3 has 15 amino acids. Trimming cost V 1 base and J 0 bases, with 9 bases left between them. Germline-derived CDR1 and CDR2 are SEHNR and FQNEAQ (reference sequence). The CDR3 DNA is TGTGCCAGCAGCTTAGAAGGCCATAACCAAGAGACCCAGTACTTC. It encodes CASSLEGHNQETQYF.

The V call is TRBV29-1, the J call TRBJ2-3; 9 bases match TRBD2. Germline V gene lookup returns CDR1 SQVTM and CDR2 ANQGSEA. The CDR3 is 15 amino acids. V lost 3 bases, J lost 5 bases, and 9 bases stayed unmatched. The CDR3 nucleotides are TGCAGCGTTGAGTCCAGCGGGAGGTTAGAAGATACGCAGTATTTT. The encoded protein is CSVESSGRLEDTQYF.

This sequence joins TRBV29-1 and TRBJ2-1; the match to TRBD2 covers 8 bases. Trimming removed 8 bases from V and 5 bases from J; junction bases left unmatched: 14. This CDR3 is built from 15 residues. Germline V gene lookup returns CDR1 SQVTM and CDR2 ANQGSEA. Written as DNA, the CDR3 is TGCAGCTCAAGGATAGCGGGGACCCTTGACAATGAGCAGTTCTTC. Its translation: CSSRIAGTLDNEQFF.

The rearrangement uses TRBV5-5 and TRBJ1-4; no reliable D call. From germline, CDR1 is SGHKS and CDR2 YYEKEE (reference sequence). The CDR3 runs to 13 residues. Between the trimmed V and J ends, which lost 5 bases and 4 bases, there was a span of 9 bases. The DNA for the CDR3 is TGTGCCAGCAGTGAGCAGTATAATGAAAAACTGTTTTTT. It is translated as CASSEQYNEKLFF.